Here is one T cell receptor beta chain with its context. No antigen is known for it. Per-nucleotide qualities are absent, and no much larger clonotype sits a single base away. This specimen comes from a study of beta chain features in type 1 diabetes (dated by TCRdb to 2016 to 2019). Notes on the research overall: No differences in mean age, gender distribution, total cell number or subset yield were found between patients and healthy donors. In the study, recently diagnosed type 1 diabetes patients and matched healthy donors were compared on the TCRB repertoires of their sorted circulating CD4+ T cell subsets. Naive and central memory subsets were obtained from all 28 donors, but regulatory and stem cell-like memory subsets were isolated from only 8 patients and 8 healthy donors. A total of over 90,000,000 sorted cells were examined across all samples, and a strong correlation was observed between cell number per subset and RNA yield. What the authors observed across the whole study: Shorter templates might have been favored by PCR, but patient and control samples were amplified and corrected together, so both groups would have been affected equally by any skew. Because cDNA was sequenced instead of genomic DNA, highly expressing activated cells could be over-represented, though the groups showed no difference in activation or CD3 levels. HLA sub-analyses involved small numbers of individuals, so any influence of HLA type on TCRB rearrangement remained unresolved. Fewer insertions and more nucleotide deletions at VDJ recombination sites were observed in patients with type 1 diabetes, implying thymic rearrangement abnormalities. The naive, central memory and regulatory TCRB repertoires appeared to resemble one another more closely among patients than among healthy donors. In all four CD4+ subsets, TCRB CDR3 length was moderately but significantly shorter in type 1 diabetes patients.

The entire amount of isolated RNA was reverse transcribed using the High Capacity cDNA Reverse Transcription Kit, so the sequenced TCRB transcripts were expressed ones. Naive, central memory and regulatory T cell samples underwent deep immunoSEQ sequencing, averaging approximately 3.5 million total reads per sample. Sorted cells were lysed in RLT buffer, and RNA was extracted using DNase-treated RNeasy Micro or Mini kits according to cell number. To prevent cross-contamination, each cell subset was processed individually, whereas patient and healthy donor samples were processed jointly. TCRB sequences were amplified from cDNA with the immunoSEQ multiplex PCR, producing 87-bp fragments spanning the CDR3 region. The amplicons were sequenced using the Illumina HiSeq platform. Per the authors' processing: PCR bias was computationally corrected using synthetic template baselines, reads within Hamming distance 2 were collapsed, and singletons that could not be merged were discarded. Reads were aligned against IMGT so that V, D and J genes, CDR3 length and insertions or deletions at six rearrangement sites could be assigned. Clonotype counts were normalized to sorted cell number within each subset before computing true diversity and Gini coefficients with the tcR R package. The overlap coefficient, calculated on TCRB nucleotide sequences, was used to quantify repertoire sharing. Out-of-frame TCRB sequences from naive cells were analyzed as a proxy for the pre-selection repertoire. What TCRdb holds here is the immuneACCESS table cut down to in-frame rearrangements. Part of the clones is not present; checked against another copy, under half of the missing clones reflect an unresolved V gene, and the others are unexplained. D and trimming were read from the DNA, whereas the V and J calls and clone size are those reported in that table. The sample yields 330,000 or so clones; around an eighth were counted once. The top ten hold 0.0095% to 0.011% of the sample.

The V end gives up 3 bases and the J end 4 bases, leaving 14 bases in the junction not matched to a gene. Looking up the germline V gene yields CDR1 SQVTM and CDR2 ANQGSEA. The CDR3 has 16 amino acids, counting the end cysteine and phenylalanine. Left in the record is the CDR3 DNA by itself, 48 bases read in frame from the first base. A single peripheral blood draw of approximately 110 mL on average was collected from each donor into heparinised tubes. Naive, central memory, regulatory and stem cell-like memory CD4+ T cells were sorted on a BD FACSAria II using a panel including CD45RO, CCR7, CD25, CD127, CD95 and CD27. Purity was above 95% for every sorted population. PBMCs were isolated right away by Lymphoprep density gradient centrifugation and were stained directly, without culture. So that batch effects would be minimized, each experiment stained and sorted samples in pairs, pairing one healthy donor with one patient.

The receptor was isolated from a young woman with type 1 diabetes. The sequence is built from TRBV29-1 and TRBJ1-2; 7 central bases correspond to TRBD1. The sequencing sample was made of naive CD4+ T cells from blood. The cell subset or site label, as the study defines it: true naive CD4+ T cells. In nucleotide form, the sequence is TGCAGCGTTGATTCTCCTGCGCAGGGGGAAGTCTATGGCTACACCTTC. This codes for CSVDSPAQGEVYGYTF.